The subject of this entry is one TCR beta chain. As yet, its antigen is unknown. The data were obtained in a study of T-cell memory formation after mild COVID-19. Notes on the study in general: Second-wave clones peaking on day 37 lacked confirmed SARS-CoV-2 specificity.

This CDR3 is 16 amino acids long. V was clipped by 4 bases and J by 3 bases; unmatched bases: 9. The V gene's germline CDR1 is SGHNT and CDR2 YYREEE (reference sequence). 5'RACE with constant-segment primers yielded barcoded, UMI-tagged TCR alpha and TCR beta cDNA libraries. Using its own MiXCR run on the 5' RACE reads, TCRdb lists one record per CDR3 protein. The sample yields 40,000 to 55,000 distinct CDR3 sequences, around 12% seen once. The TCR comes from a man between 18 and 35 years old who had mild COVID-19 (a few samples of this study predate the infection). Cell type and time point are not known. Sequencing was done on a sample of PBMCs or a T cell subset sorted from them (not recorded which). The V and J genes are TRBV5-4 and TRBJ2-5, with TRBD1 matching over 10 bases. The CDR3, as DNA: TGTGCCAGCAGCCCCCCGCCGGGACAGGGGAAAGAGACCCAGTACTTC. Translation gives CASSPPPGQGKETQYF.